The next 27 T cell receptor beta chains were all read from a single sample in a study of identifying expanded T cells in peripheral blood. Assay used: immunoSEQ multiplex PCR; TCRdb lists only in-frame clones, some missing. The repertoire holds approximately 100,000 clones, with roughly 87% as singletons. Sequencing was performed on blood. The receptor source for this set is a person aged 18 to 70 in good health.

The CDR3 coding sequence is TGTGCCAGCAGCGTAGTTGGCAGGGTAATAGATACGCAGTATTTT. This translates into CASSVVGRVIDTQYF. The chain is built from TRBV9 and TRBJ2-3, with D possibly matching TRBD1 (5 bases). CDR1 is SGDLS and CDR2 is YYNGEE in the germline V gene. The V end was cut by 0 bases, the J end by 5 bases, with 13 bases between. The CDR3 covers 15 residues.

This CDR3 is CASSYSERNEQFF. CDR3 DNA: TGTGCCAGCAGTTACTCGGAGAGAAATGAGCAGTTCTTC. The chain has TRBV6-5 and TRBJ2-1; D gene uncertain. Per the germline V gene, CDR1 is MNHEY and CDR2 is SVGAGI. The CDR3 has 13 amino acids. Trimming cost V 0 bases and J 7 bases, with 7 bases left between them.

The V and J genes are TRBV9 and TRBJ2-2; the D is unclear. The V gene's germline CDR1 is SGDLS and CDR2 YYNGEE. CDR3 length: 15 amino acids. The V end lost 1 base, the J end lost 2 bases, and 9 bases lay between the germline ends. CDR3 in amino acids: CASSVSGANTGELFF. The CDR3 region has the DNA TGTGCCAGCAGCGTATCAGGCGCTAACACCGGGGAGCTGTTTTTT.

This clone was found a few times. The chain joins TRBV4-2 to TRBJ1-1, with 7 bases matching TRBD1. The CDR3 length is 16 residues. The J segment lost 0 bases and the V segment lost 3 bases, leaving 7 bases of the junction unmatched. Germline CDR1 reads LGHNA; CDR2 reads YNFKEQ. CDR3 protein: CASSHLLTGLNTEAFF. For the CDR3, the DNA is TGTGCCAGCAGCCACCTATTGACAGGGTTGAACACTGAAGCTTTCTTT.

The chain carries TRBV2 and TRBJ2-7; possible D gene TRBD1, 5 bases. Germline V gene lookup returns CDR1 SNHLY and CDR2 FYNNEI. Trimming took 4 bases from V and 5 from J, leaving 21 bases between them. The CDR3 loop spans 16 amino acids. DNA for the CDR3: TGTGCCAGCAGTGGGCGGCGTAAACCTGGGGCCAACGAGCAGTACTTC. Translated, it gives CASSGRRKPGANEQYF.

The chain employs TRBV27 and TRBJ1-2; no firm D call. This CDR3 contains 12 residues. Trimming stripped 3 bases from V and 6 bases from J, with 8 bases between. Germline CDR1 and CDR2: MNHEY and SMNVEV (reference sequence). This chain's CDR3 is CASSLRGDGYTF. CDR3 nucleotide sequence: TGTGCCAGCAGTTTGCGGGGAGATGGCTACACCTTC.

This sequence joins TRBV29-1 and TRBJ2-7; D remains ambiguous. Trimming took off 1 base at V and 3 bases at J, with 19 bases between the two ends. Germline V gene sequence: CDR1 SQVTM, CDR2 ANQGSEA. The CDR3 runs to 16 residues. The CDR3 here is CSVEGTRGLGYYEQYF. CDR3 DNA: TGCAGCGTTGAAGGGACCCGTGGTCTCGGCTACTACGAGCAGTACTTC.

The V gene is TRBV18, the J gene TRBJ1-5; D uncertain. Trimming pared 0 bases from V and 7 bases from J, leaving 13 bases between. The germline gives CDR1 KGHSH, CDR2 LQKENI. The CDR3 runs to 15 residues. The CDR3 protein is CASSPPGGPRQPQHF. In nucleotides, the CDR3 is TGTGCCAGCTCACCACCGGGCGGCCCAAGGCAGCCCCAGCATTTT. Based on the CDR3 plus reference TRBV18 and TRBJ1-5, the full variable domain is NAGVMQNPRHLVRRRGQEARLRCSPMKGHSHVYWYRQLPEEGLKFMVYLQKENIIDESGMPKERFSAEFPKEGPSILRIQQVVRGDSAAYFCASSPPGGPRQPQHFGDGTRLSIL.

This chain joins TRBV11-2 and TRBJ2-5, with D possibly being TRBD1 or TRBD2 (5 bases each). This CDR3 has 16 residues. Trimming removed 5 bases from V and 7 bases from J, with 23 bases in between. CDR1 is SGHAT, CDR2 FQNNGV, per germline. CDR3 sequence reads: CASSQTGTLSSGTQYF. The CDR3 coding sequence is TGTGCCAGCAGCCAGACCGGGACGCTTTCTTCTGGGACCCAGTACTTC.

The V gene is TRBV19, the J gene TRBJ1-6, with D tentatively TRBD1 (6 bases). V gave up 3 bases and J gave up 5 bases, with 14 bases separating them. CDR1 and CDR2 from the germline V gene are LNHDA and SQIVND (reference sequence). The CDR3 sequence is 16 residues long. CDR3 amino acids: CASSITPQGNNSPLHF. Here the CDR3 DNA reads TGTGCCAGTAGTATCACACCTCAGGGGAATAATTCACCCCTCCACTTT.

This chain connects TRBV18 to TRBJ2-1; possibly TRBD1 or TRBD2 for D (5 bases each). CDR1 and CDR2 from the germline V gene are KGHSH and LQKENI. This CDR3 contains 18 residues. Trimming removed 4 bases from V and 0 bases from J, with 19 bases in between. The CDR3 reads CASSLEGNSPASYNEQFF. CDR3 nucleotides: TGTGCCAGCTCACTTGAGGGGAACTCACCCGCCTCCTACAATGAGCAGTTCTTC.

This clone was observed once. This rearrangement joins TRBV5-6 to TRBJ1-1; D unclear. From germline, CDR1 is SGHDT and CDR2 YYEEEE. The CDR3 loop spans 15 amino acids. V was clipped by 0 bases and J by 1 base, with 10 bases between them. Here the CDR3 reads CASSLGWGTNTEAFF. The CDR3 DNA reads TGTGCCAGCAGCTTGGGGTGGGGAACGAACACTGAAGCTTTCTTT.

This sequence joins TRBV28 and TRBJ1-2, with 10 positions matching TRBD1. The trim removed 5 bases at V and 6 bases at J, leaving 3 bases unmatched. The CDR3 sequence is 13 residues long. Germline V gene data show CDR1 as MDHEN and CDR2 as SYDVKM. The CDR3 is CASSIGQGDGYTF. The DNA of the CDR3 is TGTGCCAGCAGTATCGGACAGGGGGATGGCTACACCTTC.

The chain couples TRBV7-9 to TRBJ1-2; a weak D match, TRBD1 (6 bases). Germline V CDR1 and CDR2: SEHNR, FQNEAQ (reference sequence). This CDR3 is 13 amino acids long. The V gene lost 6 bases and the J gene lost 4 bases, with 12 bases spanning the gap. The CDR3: CASRGTGSYGYTF. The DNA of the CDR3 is TGTGCCAGCAGGGGCACAGGGAGCTATGGCTACACCTTC.

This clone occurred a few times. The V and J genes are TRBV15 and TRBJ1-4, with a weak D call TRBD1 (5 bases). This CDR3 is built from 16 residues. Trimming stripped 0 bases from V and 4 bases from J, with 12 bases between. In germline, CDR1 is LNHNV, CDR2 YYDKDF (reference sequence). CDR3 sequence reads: CATSRDRGAGNEKLFF. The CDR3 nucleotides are TGTGCCACCAGCAGAGATAGGGGCGCGGGTAATGAAAAACTGTTTTTT.

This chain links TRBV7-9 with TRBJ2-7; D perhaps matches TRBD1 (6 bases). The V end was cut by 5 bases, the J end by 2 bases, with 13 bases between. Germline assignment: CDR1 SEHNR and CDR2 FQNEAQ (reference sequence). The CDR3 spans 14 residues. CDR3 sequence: CASSRLDRTYEQYF. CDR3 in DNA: TGTGCCAGCAGCCGACTCGACAGGACCTACGAGCAGTACTTC.

CDR3 amino acids: CASSASESPGGDLYEQYF. Written as DNA, the CDR3 is TGTGCCAGCAGCGCATCGGAATCCCCAGGGGGGGACCTCTACGAGCAGTACTTC. This chain uses TRBV11-2 with TRBJ2-7; D may be TRBD1 or TRBD2 (7 bases each). The CDR3 runs to 18 residues. Trimming pared 5 bases from V and 3 bases from J, leaving 26 bases between. Germline CDR1 and CDR2: SGHAT and FQNNGV.

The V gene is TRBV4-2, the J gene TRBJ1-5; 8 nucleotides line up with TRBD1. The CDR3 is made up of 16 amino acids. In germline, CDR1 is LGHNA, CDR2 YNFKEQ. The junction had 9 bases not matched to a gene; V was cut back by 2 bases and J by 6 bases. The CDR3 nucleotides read TGTGCCAGCAGCCAACCCGACAGGGGCCCTAGTCAGCCCCAGCATTTT. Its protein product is CASSQPDRGPSQPQHF.

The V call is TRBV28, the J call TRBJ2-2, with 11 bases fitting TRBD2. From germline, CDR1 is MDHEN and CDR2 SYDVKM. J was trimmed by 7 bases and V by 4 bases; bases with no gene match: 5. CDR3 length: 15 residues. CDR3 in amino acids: CASSYSGGAGGELFF. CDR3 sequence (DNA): TGTGCCAGCAGTTATAGCGGGGGGGCCGGCGGGGAGCTGTTTTTT.

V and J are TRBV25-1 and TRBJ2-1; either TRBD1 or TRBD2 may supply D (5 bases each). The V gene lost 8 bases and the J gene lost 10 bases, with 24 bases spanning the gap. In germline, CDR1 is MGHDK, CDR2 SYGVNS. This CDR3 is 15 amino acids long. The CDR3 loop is CASGEEGPRWGEQFF. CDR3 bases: TGTGCCAGCGGGGAAGAGGGTCCCAGGTGGGGCGAGCAGTTCTTC.

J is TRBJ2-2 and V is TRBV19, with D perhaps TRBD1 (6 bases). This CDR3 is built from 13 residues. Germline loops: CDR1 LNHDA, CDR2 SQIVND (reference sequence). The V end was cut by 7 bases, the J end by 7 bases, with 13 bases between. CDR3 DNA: TGTGCCAGTACCCTCACAGGGATCGGGGAGCTGTTTTTT. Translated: CASTLTGIGELFF. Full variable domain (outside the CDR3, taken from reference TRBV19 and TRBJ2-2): DGGITQSPKYLFRKEGQNVTLSCEQNLNHDAMYWYRQDPGQGLRLIYYSQIVNDFQKGDIAEGYSVSREKKESFPLTVTSAQKNPTAFYLCASTLTGIGELFFGEGSRLTVL.

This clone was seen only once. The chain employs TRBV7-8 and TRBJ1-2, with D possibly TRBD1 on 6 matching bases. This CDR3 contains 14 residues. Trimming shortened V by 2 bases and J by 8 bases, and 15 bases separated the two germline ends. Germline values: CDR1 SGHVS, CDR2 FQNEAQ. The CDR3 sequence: CASSLRETGGGYTF. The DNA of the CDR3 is TGTGCCAGCAGCTTACGTGAGACAGGTGGCGGCTACACCTTC.

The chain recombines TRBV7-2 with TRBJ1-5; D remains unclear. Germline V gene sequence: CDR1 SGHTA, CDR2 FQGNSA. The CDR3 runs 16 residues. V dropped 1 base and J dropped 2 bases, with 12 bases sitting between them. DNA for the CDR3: TGTGCCAGCAGCTTAGAGATGGGAGTGGGCAATCAGCCCCAGCATTTT. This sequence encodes CASSLEMGVGNQPQHF.

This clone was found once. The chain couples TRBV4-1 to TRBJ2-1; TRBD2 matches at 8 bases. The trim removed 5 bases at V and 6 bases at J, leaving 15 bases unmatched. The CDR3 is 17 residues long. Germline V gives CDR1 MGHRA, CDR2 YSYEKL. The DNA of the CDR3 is TGCGCCAGCAGCTACCGAGGTGGCGGGGGGCCGATCAATGAGCAGTTCTTC. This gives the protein CASSYRGGGGPINEQFF.

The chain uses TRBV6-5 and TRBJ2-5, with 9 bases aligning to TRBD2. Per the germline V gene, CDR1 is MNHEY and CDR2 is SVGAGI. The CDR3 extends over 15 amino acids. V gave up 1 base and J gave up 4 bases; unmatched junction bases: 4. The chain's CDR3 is CASSYLAGGPETQYF. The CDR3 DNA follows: TGTGCCAGCAGTTACTTGGCGGGGGGGCCAGAGACCCAGTACTTC.

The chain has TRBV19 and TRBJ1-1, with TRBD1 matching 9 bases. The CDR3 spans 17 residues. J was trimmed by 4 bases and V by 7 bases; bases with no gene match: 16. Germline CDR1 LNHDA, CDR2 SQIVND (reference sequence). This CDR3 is CASTETGGRGSGTEAFF. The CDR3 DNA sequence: TGTGCCAGTACCGAAACAGGGGGCAGGGGCAGTGGCACTGAAGCTTTCTTT.

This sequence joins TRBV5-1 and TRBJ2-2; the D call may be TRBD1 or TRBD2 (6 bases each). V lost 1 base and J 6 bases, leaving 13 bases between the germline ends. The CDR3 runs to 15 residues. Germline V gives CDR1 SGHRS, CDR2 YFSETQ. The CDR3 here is CASSLSVGGPGELFF. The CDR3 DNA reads TGCGCCAGCAGCTTGTCCGTCGGGGGCCCCGGGGAGCTGTTTTTT.